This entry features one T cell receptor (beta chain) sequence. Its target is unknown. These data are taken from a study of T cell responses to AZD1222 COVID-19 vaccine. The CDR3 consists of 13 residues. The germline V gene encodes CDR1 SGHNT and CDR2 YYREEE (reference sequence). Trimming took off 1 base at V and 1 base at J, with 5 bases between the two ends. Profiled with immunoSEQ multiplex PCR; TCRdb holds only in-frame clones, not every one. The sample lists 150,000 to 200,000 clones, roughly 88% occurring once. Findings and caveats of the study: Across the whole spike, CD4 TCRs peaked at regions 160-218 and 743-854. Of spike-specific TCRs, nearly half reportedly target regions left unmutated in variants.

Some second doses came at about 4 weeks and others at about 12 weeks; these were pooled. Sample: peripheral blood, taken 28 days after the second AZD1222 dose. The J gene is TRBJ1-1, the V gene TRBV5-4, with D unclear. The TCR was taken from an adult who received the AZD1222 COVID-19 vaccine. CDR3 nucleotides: TGTGCCAGCAGCTTGTTTCAGAACACTGAAGCTTTCTTT. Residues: CASSLFQNTEAFF. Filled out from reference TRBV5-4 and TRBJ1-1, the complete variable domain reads ETGVTQSPTHLIKTRGQQVTLRCSSQSGHNTVSWYQQALGQGPQFIFQYYREEENGRGNFPPRFSGLQFPNYSSELNVNALELDDSALYLCASSLFQNTEAFFGQGTRLTVV.